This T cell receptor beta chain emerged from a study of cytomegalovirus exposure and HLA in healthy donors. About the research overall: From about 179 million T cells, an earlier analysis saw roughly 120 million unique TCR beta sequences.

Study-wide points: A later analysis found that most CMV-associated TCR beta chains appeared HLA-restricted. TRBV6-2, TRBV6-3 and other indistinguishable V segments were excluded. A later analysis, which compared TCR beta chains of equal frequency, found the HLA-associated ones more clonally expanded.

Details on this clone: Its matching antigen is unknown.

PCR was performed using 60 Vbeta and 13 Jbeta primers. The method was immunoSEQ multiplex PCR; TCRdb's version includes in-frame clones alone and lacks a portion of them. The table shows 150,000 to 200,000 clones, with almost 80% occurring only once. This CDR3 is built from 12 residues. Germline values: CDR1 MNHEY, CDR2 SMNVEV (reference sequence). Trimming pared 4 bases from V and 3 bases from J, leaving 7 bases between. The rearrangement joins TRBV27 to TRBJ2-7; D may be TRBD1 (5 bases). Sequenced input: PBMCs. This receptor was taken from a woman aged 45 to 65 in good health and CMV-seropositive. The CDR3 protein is CASSSTVYEQYF. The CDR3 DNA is TGTGCCAGCAGTTCGACAGTCTACGAGCAGTACTTC.